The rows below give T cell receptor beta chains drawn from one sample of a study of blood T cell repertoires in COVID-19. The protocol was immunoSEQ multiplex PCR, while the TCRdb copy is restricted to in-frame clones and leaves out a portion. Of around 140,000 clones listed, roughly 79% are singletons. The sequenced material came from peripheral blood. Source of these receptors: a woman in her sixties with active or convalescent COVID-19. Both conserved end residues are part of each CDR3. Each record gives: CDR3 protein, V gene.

CDR3 protein: CASSFQGSGNTIYF
V gene: TRBV27

CDR3 protein: CASSQENLIWDTQYF
V gene: TRBV3-1/TRBV3-2

CDR3 protein: CAIRERGEGGRAEAFF
V gene: TRBV10-3

CDR3 protein: CAWSVGLAGATDTQYF
V gene: TRBV30

CDR3 protein: CASSVAGVRETQYF
V gene: TRBV28

CDR3 protein: CASSPNTFYGYTF
V gene: TRBV14

CDR3 protein: CAIRTENTGELFF
V gene: TRBV10-3

CDR3 protein: CSVESGGRDNYGYTF
V gene: TRBV29-1

CDR3 protein: CASSPRQGRYGYTF
V gene: TRBV7-9

CDR3 protein: CAWRDTLREQYF
V gene: TRBV30

CDR3 protein: CASSQGTPLLGTEAFF
V gene: TRBV7-9

CDR3 protein: CASSRGQGRAFF
V gene: TRBV3-1/TRBV3-2

CDR3 protein: CAWSLREAYEQYF
V gene: TRBV30

CDR3 protein: CASSRRTSGPLSYNEQFF
V gene: TRBV7-9

CDR3 protein: CASTSEARSMNTEAFF
V gene: TRBV19

CDR3 protein: CAISASVAGGRDEQFF
V gene: TRBV10-3

CDR3 protein: CASSETSGAYQETQYF
V gene: TRBV11-2

CDR3 protein: CASSLTGLPKPSYGYTF
V gene: TRBV5-6

CDR3 protein: CASSLRTEHSGNTIYF
V gene: TRBV7-8

CDR3 protein: CASRETGGPSNEKLFF
V gene: TRBV6-1

CDR3 protein: CASSFSGEGETQYF
V gene: TRBV7-9

CDR3 protein: CASSYTGGIYGYTF
V gene: TRBV11-2

CDR3 protein: CASSLPSGAKQFF
V gene: TRBV28

CDR3 protein: CASSSNGLRFYNEQFF
V gene: TRBV5-1

CDR3 protein: CASKRAGATDTQYF
V gene: TRBV27

CDR3 protein: CASIPAGGAVEETQYF
V gene: TRBV28

CDR3 protein: CASSLYAGGLNEQFF
V gene: TRBV28

CDR3 protein: CASNSEGPGTDTQYF
V gene: TRBV11-1

CDR3 protein: CSVEQINEKLFF
V gene: TRBV29-1

CDR3 protein: CASSPTSGGPMYEQFF
V gene: TRBV28

CDR3 protein: CSVGGQWASNEQFF
V gene: TRBV29-1

CDR3 protein: CASSLTPGTGGTEAFF
V gene: TRBV5-5